The rows below give T cell receptor beta chains drawn from one sample of a study of T-cell memory formation after mild COVID-19. Each CDR3 protein gets one entry after TCRdb re-called the 5' RACE reads with MiXCR. The data hold 150,000 to 200,000 distinct CDR3 sequences, with 16% observed a single time. Sequences were obtained from PBMCs or a T cell subset sorted from them (not recorded which). These receptors were collected from an adult woman who had mild COVID-19 (a few samples of this study predate the infection). Cell type and time point are not known. Each CDR3 is given with its conserved first and last residue. Each record gives: V gene, J gene, D gene, clone size, CDR3 DNA, CDR3 protein. A D gene is named only where the DNA matches it firmly. Clone size appears in some rows only: once, few, many, or a class for an expanded clone.

TRBV4-2	TRBJ1-4	TRBD1	many	TGTGCCAGCAGCCAGGGACAGGGGGAAAAACTGTTTTTT	CASSQGQGEKLFF
TRBV12-3/TRBV12-4	TRBJ2-3	-	few	TGTGCCAGCAGTTTACAGCTACGAGGCACAGATACGCAGTATTTT	CASSLQLRGTDTQYF
TRBV7-3	TRBJ2-5	-	many	TGTGCCAGCAGCTTGGGGGTCGGGGAGACCCAGTACTTC	CASSLGVGETQYF
TRBV4-2	TRBJ1-6	-	-	TGTGCCAGCAGCCAAGATCGGCTAGCCGCCATCGTTAATTCACCCCTCCACTTT	CASSQDRLAAIVNSPLHF
TRBV11-3	TRBJ1-1	TRBD1	-	TGTGCCAGCAGCTTGGGGACAGTTACTATTGAAGCTTTCTTT	CASSLGTVTIEAFF
TRBV24-1	TRBJ2-3	-	few	TGTGCCACCAGTGACCTATTCACAGATACGCAGTATTTT	CATSDLFTDTQYF
TRBV11-2	TRBJ2-1	TRBD2	few	TGTGCCAGCAGCCCTTGGGGTTTAGCGGGAGGGGTGAACAATGAGCAGTTCTTC	CASSPWGLAGGVNNEQFF
TRBV4-3	TRBJ2-6	-	many	TGCGCCAGCAGCCAAGTGGTGCTGGCTAGTTATGGCTCTGGGGCCAACGTCCTGACTTTC	CASSQVVLASYGSGANVLTF
TRBV3-1	TRBJ1-1	-	-	TGTGCCAGCAGCCGCGGGTTGGGGACTGAAGCTTTCTTT	CASSRGLGTEAFF
TRBV11-3	TRBJ2-1	TRBD2	few	TGTGCCAGCAGCTTTGCGGGAGGTGGCTACAATGAGCAGTTCTTC	CASSFAGGGYNEQFF
TRBV5-6	TRBJ2-1	TRBD2	many	TGTGCCAGCAGGCGCGTTGTGGGGGGGTACAATGAGCAGTTCTTC	CASRRVVGGYNEQFF
TRBV5-1	TRBJ2-5	-	few	TGCGCCAGCCGCCGCTTCACAGGGTCCCAAGAGACCCAGTACTTC	CASRRFTGSQETQYF
TRBV18	TRBJ1-1	-	few	TGTGCCAGCTCATCAGGTGGGAGAGGGAACACTGAAGCTTTCTTT	CASSSGGRGNTEAFF
TRBV6-6	TRBJ2-7	-	-	TGTGCCAGCAGTTCAGGCGACAGGACCTACGAGCAGTACTTC	CASSSGDRTYEQYF
TRBV5-1	TRBJ1-1	TRBD1	-	TGCGCCAGCCGGGGGACAGGGGTAAACACTGAAGCTTTCTTT	CASRGTGVNTEAFF
TRBV20-1	TRBJ2-5	-	few	TGCAGTGCATGGGGTGAGGGAGAGACCCAGTACTTC	CSAWGEGETQYF
TRBV18	TRBJ2-7	-	-	TGTGCCAGCTCACCGCAGGACGAGCAGTACTTC	CASSPQDEQYF
TRBV7-9	TRBJ1-1	-	few	TGTGCCAGCAGCCCCCCTCCCACTGAAGCTTTCTTT	CASSPPPTEAFF
TRBV29-1	TRBJ1-1	TRBD1	-	TGCAGCGTGGGGGACAGGGGGCAGGGAATCTTT	CSVGDRGQGIF
TRBV18	TRBJ2-6	TRBD1	-	TGTGCCAGCTCACCATTCCGGGACAGGGGAATCTCTGGGGCCAACGTCCTGACTTTC	CASSPFRDRGISGANVLTF
TRBV4-2	TRBJ2-7	TRBD1	few	TGTGCCAGCAGCCAAGAGGGACAGGGGTTTTACGAGCAGTACTTC	CASSQEGQGFYEQYF
TRBV29-1	TRBJ2-1	TRBD2	few	TGCAGCGTGGGAGGGTCCTACAATGAGCAGTTCTTC	CSVGGSYNEQFF
TRBV27	TRBJ2-7	TRBD2	-	TGTGCCAGCTGGGGGGGTTCCTACGAGCAGTACTTC	CASWGGSYEQYF
TRBV12-3/TRBV12-4	TRBJ2-7	-	-	TGTGCCAGCAGTTCCAGTGATCGCGAGCAGTACTTC	CASSSSDREQYF
TRBV10-2	TRBJ1-5	-	-	TGCGCAAGCAGTGACGAGGAAGGGAGTCAGCCCCAGCATTTT	CASSDEEGSQPQHF
TRBV7-8	TRBJ1-2	-	-	TGTGCCAGCAGCTTTCGGCCGTCGGCCAACTATGGCTACACCTTC	CASSFRPSANYGYTF